This passage covers 32 T cell receptor beta chains from one sample sequenced in a study of blood T cell repertoires in COVID-19. The method was immunoSEQ multiplex PCR; TCRdb's version includes in-frame clones alone and lacks a portion of them. Of roughly 350,000 clones listed, about 93% are singletons. Sequencing input: peripheral blood. The origin of the receptors is a young woman who had recovered from COVID-19.

J is TRBJ2-2 and V is TRBV10-3, with D possibly being TRBD2 (6 bases). The CDR3 loop spans 15 amino acids. Germline loops: CDR1 ENHRY, CDR2 SYGVKD. Trimming took 11 bases from V and 3 from J, leaving 19 bases between them. The CDR3 DNA reads as TGTGCCTCGCGAACGCGGGACCTGTACACCGGGGAGCTGTTTTTT. Its translation: CASRTRDLYTGELFF.

The chain joins TRBV27 to TRBJ2-1; 11 nucleotides agree with TRBD2. Germline values: CDR1 MNHEY, CDR2 SMNVEV (reference sequence). The CDR3 extends over 18 amino acids. With V trimmed by 5 bases and J by 1 base, 10 bases remained unmatched. Here the CDR3 reads CASSPRGTSGLSYNEQFF. Written as DNA, the CDR3 is TGTGCCAGCAGTCCCCGAGGGACTAGCGGCCTATCCTACAATGAGCAGTTCTTC.

The rearrangement uses TRBV20-1 and TRBJ1-1, with D hard to call. The CDR3 covers 11 residues. V was trimmed by 7 bases and J by 6 bases, leaving 12 bases between them. Germline V gene lookup returns CDR1 DFQATT and CDR2 SNEGSKA (reference sequence). The CDR3 nucleotides read TGCAGTGTCTCAGTACGGGCTGAAGCTTTCTTT. Its translation is CSVSVRAEAFF.

The chain joins TRBV7-9 to TRBJ1-1, with a possible D match to TRBD1 (6 bases). This CDR3 is built from 14 residues. Germline V gene lookup returns CDR1 SEHNR and CDR2 FQNEAQ (reference sequence). V lost 4 bases to trimming and J lost 10 bases, with 19 bases between them. The DNA of the CDR3 is TGTGCCAGCAGCTATTCCCGGGACATTTATACAGCTTTCTTT. Encoded protein: CASSYSRDIYTAFF.

The CDR3 sequence is CASSLGGQGADTQYF. The CDR3 coding sequence is TGTGCCAGCAGCTTAGGGGGACAGGGGGCCGATACGCAGTATTTT. The chain links TRBV7-2 to TRBJ2-3; 12 bases are a match to TRBD1. Per germline, CDR1 SGHTA and CDR2 FQGNSA. The CDR3 runs to 15 residues. Germline trimming cut 1 base from V and 6 bases from J; bases unmatched to any gene: 2.

V and J are TRBV6-6 and TRBJ2-7; perhaps TRBD2 as D (5 bases). V shed 0 bases and J shed 7 bases, with 13 bases lying between them. Germline lookup yields CDR1 MNHNY and CDR2 SVGAGI (reference sequence). The CDR3 length is 14 residues. The CDR3 reads CASSYSPAVGEQYV. The CDR3 region has the DNA TGTGCCAGCAGTTACTCCCCAGCGGTCGGAGAGCAGTACGTC.

The CDR3 protein is CASSYSLGSSYNEQFF. CDR3 DNA sequence: TGTGCCAGCAGTTACTCTCTCGGGAGCTCCTACAATGAGCAGTTCTTC. The chain has TRBV6-5 and TRBJ2-1; a weak D match, TRBD2 (6 bases). The V and J ends lost 0 bases and 0 bases respectively, with 9 bases between them. Germline V gene lookup returns CDR1 MNHEY and CDR2 SVGAGI. The CDR3 consists of 16 residues.

The chain employs TRBV5-1 and TRBJ2-3; D gene uncertain. Germline V gene lookup returns CDR1 SGHRS and CDR2 YFSETQ. CDR3 length equals 16 residues. Trimming stripped 0 bases from V and 2 bases from J, with 13 bases between. CDR3 loop: CASSLGPREPTDTQYF. In DNA form, the CDR3 reads TGCGCCAGCAGCTTGGGCCCCCGTGAGCCCACAGATACGCAGTATTTT.

The V call is TRBV27, the J call TRBJ2-7, with 14 positions matching TRBD2. The germline gives CDR1 MNHEY, CDR2 SMNVEV (reference sequence). The junction had 8 bases not matched to a gene; V was cut back by 8 bases and J by 2 bases. This CDR3 spans 16 amino acids. The CDR3 spells CASAQKTSGRAYEQYV. In DNA, the CDR3 is TGTGCCAGCGCTCAGAAGACTAGCGGGAGGGCCTACGAGCAGTACGTC.

The chain couples TRBV30 to TRBJ2-2; D possibly corresponds to TRBD2 (5 bases). In germline, CDR1 is GTSNPN, CDR2 SVGIG (reference sequence). Trimming removed 0 bases from V and 1 base from J, with 15 bases in between. The CDR3 sequence is 17 residues long. CDR3 DNA: TGTGCCTGGAGTGTATCCTGGGCAGCGGTGAACACCGGGGAGCTGTTTTTT. It specifies CAWSVSWAAVNTGELFF. Full variable domain (missing parts from reference TRBV30 and TRBJ2-2): SQTIHQWPATLVQPVGSPLSLECTVEGTSNPNLYWYRQAAGRGLQLLFYSVGIGQISSEVPQNLSASRPQDRQFILSSKKLLLSDSGFYLCAWSVSWAAVNTGELFFGEGSRLTVL.

CDR3 protein: CATSEARIDIGELFF. The CDR3 coding sequence is TGTGCCACCAGTGAGGCCAGAATTGATATTGGGGAGCTGTTTTTT. This rearrangement joins TRBV24-1 to TRBJ2-2; no definite D call. The germline V gene encodes CDR1 KGHDR and CDR2 SFDVKD. The V gene lost 4 bases and the J gene lost 8 bases, with 16 bases spanning the gap. The CDR3 is 15 amino acids.

This chain links TRBV7-2 with TRBJ2-3, with no clear D. Per germline, CDR1 SGHTA and CDR2 FQGNSA. The CDR3 runs to 13 residues. Trimming shortened V by 5 bases and J by 4 bases, and 10 bases separated the two germline ends. CDR3 protein: CASSRLGADTQYF. CDR3 coding DNA: TGTGCCAGCAGCCGGCTAGGCGCAGATACGCAGTATTTT.

This rearrangement joins TRBV10-3 to TRBJ1-1; the match to TRBD1 covers 8 bases. The CDR3 consists of 13 residues. V dropped 6 bases and J dropped 4; count of bases not matched to a gene: 4. Germline values: CDR1 ENHRY, CDR2 SYGVKD. CDR3 nucleotides: TGTGCCATCAGATCCCAGGGGGCCACTGAAGCTTTCTTT. As protein: CAIRSQGATEAFF.

This clone has a handful of counts. The CDR3 region is CASSLGVSGRTGELFF. As DNA, the CDR3 is TGTGCCAGCAGCTTAGGGGTTAGCGGGAGAACCGGGGAGCTGTTTTTT. J is TRBJ2-2 and V is TRBV7-8; 9 bases are shared with TRBD2. CDR1 is SGHVS and CDR2 is FQNEAQ in the germline V gene. The CDR3 runs to 16 residues. The J segment lost 5 bases and the V segment lost 1 base, leaving 5 bases of the junction unmatched.

This clone was observed a single time. The chain uses TRBV11-1 and TRBJ2-7, with D perhaps matching TRBD2 (5 bases). V gave up 1 base and J gave up 2 bases, with 12 bases separating them. Germline-derived CDR1 and CDR2 are SGHAT and FQDESV (reference sequence). The length of the CDR3 is 15 residues. The CDR3 DNA reads as TGTGCCAGCAGCTTAGTGAGGGTTTGGCCCTACGAGCAGTACGTC. Translation gives CASSLVRVWPYEQYV.

This chain connects TRBV4-3 to TRBJ1-4; D gene uncertain. Germline-derived CDR1 and CDR2 are LGHNA and YSLEER. The V end was cut by 4 bases, the J end by 5 bases, with 8 bases between. The CDR3 is 13 residues long. CDR3: CASSRISNEKLFF. In DNA form, the CDR3 reads TGCGCCAGCAGCCGGATTAGCAATGAAAAACTGTTTTTT.

This rearrangement joins TRBV16 to TRBJ2-7; D is possibly TRBD1 (5 bases). CDR1 is KGHSY, CDR2 FQNENV, per germline. Trimming took 2 bases from V and 6 from J, leaving 11 bases between them. The CDR3 length is 13 residues. The CDR3 sequence is CASSQQGKSEQYV. In nucleotides, the CDR3 is TGTGCCAGCAGCCAACAGGGAAAGTCCGAGCAGTACGTC.

The chain links TRBV14 to TRBJ2-1; D call uncertain. Germline CDR1 is SGHDN and CDR2 is FVKESK. V was shortened by 2 bases and J by 6 bases, with 8 bases between the two germline ends. The CDR3 totals 13 residues. This CDR3 is CASSQLRSNEQFF. In DNA, the CDR3 is TGTGCCAGCAGCCAACTAAGGAGCAATGAGCAGTTCTTC.

This clone was seen a single time. The chain uses TRBV7-2 and TRBJ2-5, with a tentative D call TRBD1 (5 bases). The CDR3 consists of 14 residues. The germline CDR1 and CDR2 sequences are SGHTA and FQGNSA. V lost 3 bases and J lost 4, with 12 bases in between. This CDR3 is CASSFFRGTETQYF. The CDR3 DNA sequence: TGTGCCAGCAGCTTTTTTAGGGGAACAGAGACCCAGTACTTC.

This clone came up once. At the DNA level, this CDR3 is encoded by other sequences in the same sample as well. The genes are TRBV7-2 and TRBJ2-1, with 9 positions matching TRBD2. The germline gives CDR1 SGHTA, CDR2 FQGNSA. Trimming removed 2 bases from V and 2 bases from J; junction bases left unmatched: 1. CDR3 length equals 15 residues. The CDR3 nucleotides are TGTGCCAGCAGCTTATCTAGCGGGGCCTACAATGAGCAGTTCTTC. It is translated as CASSLSSGAYNEQFF.

This chain uses TRBV19 with TRBJ1-1; D is perhaps TRBD1 (6 bases). Trimming pared 8 bases from V and 5 bases from J, leaving 18 bases between. The CDR3 is 14 amino acids. Germline CDR1 LNHDA, CDR2 SQIVND (reference sequence). In DNA form, the CDR3 reads TGTGCCAGTGCCTGGGGGCGAGGAGATACTGAAGCTTTCTTT. Translated, it gives CASAWGRGDTEAFF. Filled out from reference TRBV19 and TRBJ1-1, the complete variable domain reads DGGITQSPKYLFRKEGQNVTLSCEQNLNHDAMYWYRQDPGQGLRLIYYSQIVNDFQKGDIAEGYSVSREKKESFPLTVTSAQKNPTAFYLCASAWGRGDTEAFFGQGTRLTVV.

This clone was seen only a few times. The chain employs TRBV9 and TRBJ2-5; D possibly corresponds to TRBD2 (5 bases). Trimming left V 0 bases short and J 5 bases short, with 14 bases between. Germline loops: CDR1 SGDLS, CDR2 YYNGEE. The CDR3 runs to 15 residues. The CDR3 protein is CASSVALAEAETQYF. For the CDR3, the DNA is TGTGCCAGCAGCGTAGCCCTCGCGGAGGCGGAGACCCAGTACTTC.

J is TRBJ2-5 and V is TRBV28; D remains unclear. CDR1 and CDR2 from the germline V gene are MDHEN and SYDVKM. The CDR3 extends over 11 amino acids. Trimming pared 8 bases from V and 4 bases from J, leaving 8 bases between. In DNA form, the CDR3 reads TGTGCCAGCGGGCGTACAGAGACCCAGTACTTC. This gives the protein CASGRTETQYF.

The J gene is TRBJ2-3, the V gene TRBV10-3, with 8 bases identical to TRBD2. V gave up 3 bases and J gave up 1 base; unmatched junction bases: 12. CDR3 length equals 18 residues. In germline, CDR1 is ENHRY, CDR2 SYGVKD. DNA for the CDR3: TGTGCCATCAGTGACCTCGAGGTACTAGCGGCGCGCACAGATACGCAGTATTTT. Its translation is CAISDLEVLAARTDTQYF.

The chain joins TRBV9 to TRBJ1-1; D might be TRBD1 (6 bases). Trimming removed 0 bases from V and 7 bases from J, with 13 bases in between. The CDR3 covers 14 residues. Per germline, CDR1 SGDLS and CDR2 YYNGEE. The CDR3 DNA reads TGTGCCAGCAGCGTAGGAGGGGGTGGGGATGAAGCTTTCTTT. This gives the protein CASSVGGGGDEAFF.

The V gene is TRBV30, the J gene TRBJ1-5; no clear D gene. The CDR3 extends over 13 amino acids. V was shortened by 5 bases and J by 0 bases, with 8 bases between the two germline ends. The germline V gene encodes CDR1 GTSNPN and CDR2 SVGIG (reference sequence). CDR3 residues: CAWSEFSNQPQHF. In DNA form, the CDR3 reads TGTGCCTGGTCCGAGTTTAGCAATCAGCCCCAGCATTTT.

This clone was observed a single time. The rearrangement links TRBV5-1 to TRBJ1-4; the D gene is possibly TRBD1 (5 bases). CDR3 length: 14 residues. From germline, CDR1 is SGHRS and CDR2 YFSETQ. V dropped 5 bases and J dropped 5 bases, with 13 bases sitting between them. The CDR3 DNA reads as TGCGCCAGCAGGGAGGGGTCGATCAATGAAAAACTGTTTTTT. Its translation: CASREGSINEKLFF.

V usage is TRBV12-5 and J usage is TRBJ1-5, with TRBD1 matching over 7 bases. V was pared by 4 bases and J by 3 bases, with 3 bases of the junction left unmatched. Germline V gene sequence: CDR1 LGHNT, CDR2 FRNRAP. The CDR3 extends over 14 amino acids. CDR3 loop: CASGSQGINQPQHF. The DNA for the CDR3 is TGTGCTAGTGGTTCACAGGGGATCAATCAGCCCCAGCATTTT.

This clone was detected only a few times. The V gene is TRBV4-1, the J gene TRBJ2-1; 12 bases are shared with TRBD2. The junction had 3 bases not matched to a gene; V was cut back by 6 bases and J by 0 bases. The CDR3 runs 16 residues. Germline V lookup: CDR1 MGHRA, CDR2 YSYEKL. The CDR3 bases are TGCGCCAGCAGTCAGACTAGCGGGAGCTCCTACAATGAGCAGTTCTTC. Amino acid sequence: CASSQTSGSSYNEQFF.

The chain recombines TRBV7-9 with TRBJ2-1; weak D call: TRBD2 (6 bases). This CDR3 has 18 residues. Germline-derived CDR1 and CDR2 are SEHNR and FQNEAQ (reference sequence). Between the trimmed V and J ends, which lost 5 bases and 9 bases, there was a span of 29 bases. In DNA form, the CDR3 reads TGTGCCAGCAGCCCAGAGCCGGGCCTAGCGTCGATTTTTGGTGAGCAGTTCTTC. Translated, it gives CASSPEPGLASIFGEQFF.

The chain employs TRBV12-5 and TRBJ2-3, with TRBD2 matching 9 bases. Germline V CDR1 and CDR2: LGHNT, FRNRAP. Trimming cost V 6 bases and J 3 bases; bases outside gene matches: 10. The CDR3 runs 16 residues. The CDR3 coding sequence is TGTGCTAGTGGCCCGTGGCGGGAGGGCCGGACAGATACGCAGTATTTT. Encoded protein: CASGPWREGRTDTQYF.

The J gene is TRBJ1-2, the V gene TRBV14; the D gene is possibly TRBD1 (5 bases). This CDR3 comprises 14 residues. Germline V gene data show CDR1 as SGHDN and CDR2 as FVKESK. V was cut by 4 bases and J by 2 bases, with 11 bases left in between. DNA of the CDR3: TGTGCCAGCAGCCTATTTCGGGGGAACTATGGCTACACCTTC. Protein sequence: CASSLFRGNYGYTF.